Each of the 22 T cell receptor beta chains below was sequenced from the same sample in a study of T-cell memory formation after mild COVID-19. TCRdb recomputed calls from the 5' RACE reads with MiXCR, one row per CDR3 protein. Of tens of thousands of distinct CDR3 sequences listed, around 17% are singletons. Sample: PBMCs or a T cell subset sorted from them (not recorded which). The receptors shown here come from an adult woman who had mild COVID-19 (a few samples of this study predate the infection). Cell type and time point are not known.

The J gene is TRBJ2-5, the V gene TRBV7-9, with D perhaps matching TRBD2 (6 bases). V was pared by 5 bases and J by 5 bases, with 18 bases between. Germline lookup yields CDR1 SEHNR and CDR2 FQNEAQ (reference sequence). The CDR3 is 15 amino acids. The CDR3 DNA reads as TGTGCCAGCAGCCGGACGGGAGATGGTATGGAGACCCAGTACTTC. Protein sequence: CASSRTGDGMETQYF.

There are a few counts of this clonotype. The chain combines TRBV4-3 with TRBJ2-1; D gene ambiguous. Trimming cost V 0 bases and J 2 bases, with 8 bases left between them. The CDR3 totals 15 residues. From germline, CDR1 is LGHNA and CDR2 YSLEER. The DNA of the CDR3 is TGCGCCAGCAGCCAAGAGGGCGGTACCTACAATGAGCAGTTCTTC. Protein product: CASSQEGGTYNEQFF.

This clonotype turned up a few times. This rearrangement joins TRBV9 to TRBJ2-7; a weak D match, TRBD1 (6 bases). CDR1 is SGDLS and CDR2 is YYNGEE in the germline V gene. The CDR3 spans 14 residues. V was clipped by 0 bases and J by 6 bases, with 13 bases between them. CDR3 amino acids: CASSVASTGSEQYF. In nucleotides, the CDR3 is TGTGCCAGCAGCGTAGCCTCGACAGGAAGCGAGCAGTACTTC.

CDR3 coding DNA: TGTGCCAGCAGCCCGGGACTGGGGGGCACAGATACGCAGTATTTT. It translates to CASSPGLGGTDTQYF. This chain uses TRBV5-5 with TRBJ2-3; D perhaps matches TRBD2 (6 bases). The V gene's germline CDR1 is SGHKS and CDR2 YYEKEE (reference sequence). This CDR3 is 15 amino acids long. Trimming removed 4 bases from V and 1 base from J, with 13 bases in between.

The CDR3 sequence: CASSLRASSYEQYF. As DNA, the CDR3 is TGTGCCAGCAGTTTAAGGGCGAGCTCCTACGAGCAGTACTTC. J is TRBJ2-7 and V is TRBV12-3 or TRBV12-4; D gene unclear. V was shortened by 2 bases and J by 0 bases, with 8 bases between the two germline ends. The CDR3 sequence is 14 residues long.

The rearrangement links TRBV27 to TRBJ1-5; D remains unclear. With 10 bases removed from V and 3 bases from J, the gap between germline ends came to 16 bases. Germline CDR1 is MNHEY and CDR2 is SMNVEV (reference sequence). This CDR3 is 14 amino acids long. The CDR3 loop is CATIAIPYNQPQHF. As DNA, the CDR3 is TGTGCCACCATAGCAATCCCGTACAATCAGCCCCAGCATTTT.

This clonotype was seen a handful of times. V usage is TRBV12-3 or TRBV12-4 and J usage is TRBJ2-5; D call uncertain. V lost 8 bases and J 1 base, leaving 20 bases between the germline ends. There are 16 residues in the CDR3. CDR3: CASSQYGSRTQETQYF. The CDR3 DNA is TGTGCCAGCTCCCAATACGGCTCCCGTACCCAAGAGACCCAGTACTTC.

This clonotype was seen only once. The V and J genes are TRBV5-6 and TRBJ2-7, with TRBD1 as a possible D gene (5 bases). V was clipped by 4 bases and J by 3 bases, with 11 bases between them. The V gene's germline CDR1 is SGHDT and CDR2 YYEEEE. This CDR3 contains 13 residues. CDR3: CASSTDSYYEQYF. The DNA for the CDR3 is TGTGCCAGCAGCACCGACAGCTACTACGAGCAGTACTTC.

This clonotype is deemed medium-sized (0.01 to 0.1%). This chain joins TRBV6-5 and TRBJ2-7; weak D call: TRBD2 (5 bases). Deletions cut 0 bases from V and 0 bases from J, with 9 bases between. The CDR3 contains 15 residues. In germline, CDR1 is MNHEY, CDR2 SVGAGI. The chain's CDR3 is CASSYSAGASYEQYF. Here the CDR3 DNA reads TGTGCCAGCAGTTACTCGGCGGGTGCCTCCTACGAGCAGTACTTC.

This clonotype turned up a few times. The DNA of the CDR3 is TGTGCCGCCGCCCCCGGAATTGGTCTCGAGCAGTACTTC. Protein sequence: CAAAPGIGLEQYF. The V call is TRBV25-1, the J call TRBJ2-7; no definite D call. This CDR3 has 13 amino acids. CDR1 is MGHDK and CDR2 is SYGVNS in the germline V gene. V dropped 11 bases and J dropped 6 bases, with 20 bases sitting between them.

This rearrangement joins TRBV10-3 to TRBJ2-7; the match to TRBD2 covers 7 bases. The junction had 2 bases not matched to a gene; V was cut back by 0 bases and J by 3 bases. CDR1 is ENHRY and CDR2 is SYGVKD in the germline V gene. The CDR3 sequence is 14 residues long. CDR3 protein: CAISESGGSYEQYF. The CDR3 DNA is TGTGCCATCAGTGAGTCGGGGGGGAGCTACGAGCAGTACTTC.

This clonotype has only a few counts. The chain links TRBV5-1 to TRBJ2-5; D might be TRBD2 (6 bases). With 3 bases removed from V and 4 bases from J, the gap between germline ends came to 7 bases. The CDR3 extends over 12 amino acids. Germline V lookup: CDR1 SGHRS, CDR2 YFSETQ. The CDR3 coding sequence is TGCGCCAGCAGCTGGGGAGGAGAGACCCAGTACTTC. It translates to CASSWGGETQYF.

This clonotype was counted at least ten times. V and J are TRBV4-2 and TRBJ2-7; the D gene is possibly TRBD2 (5 bases). This CDR3 comprises 19 residues. The germline V gene has CDR1 LGHNA and CDR2 YNFKEQ. V lost 2 bases to trimming and J lost 2 bases, with 25 bases between them. As DNA, the CDR3 is TGTGCCAGCAGCCAATTTCGGGGTGAGACGGCGAAAGACGCCTACGAGCAGTACTTC. Its protein is CASSQFRGETAKDAYEQYF.

The rearrangement uses TRBV24-1 and TRBJ2-7; 7 bases map to TRBD1. Unmatched junction bases numbered 11, after V lost 5 bases and J lost 11 bases. The CDR3 loop spans 13 amino acids. In germline, CDR1 is KGHDR, CDR2 SFDVKD. This chain's CDR3 is CATSVTGTARKYF. CDR3 in DNA: TGTGCCACCAGTGTCACCGGGACAGCGAGGAAGTACTTC.

The V and J genes are TRBV6-2 or TRBV6-3 and TRBJ1-1; 7 bases match TRBD1. V was pared by 6 bases and J by 1 base, with 8 bases of the junction left unmatched. Germline V gene data show CDR1 as MNHEY and CDR2 as SVGEGT. The CDR3 has 15 residues. In nucleotides, the CDR3 is TGTGCCAGCAGCAAGCTAGACAGGGAGAACACTGAAGCTTTCTTT. The encoded protein is CASSKLDRENTEAFF.

This clonotype was seen a few times. V is TRBV14 and J is TRBJ2-7; TRBD2 agrees at 13 bases. This CDR3 has 16 amino acids. Trimming took 4 bases from V and 4 from J; bases not matched to a gene: 7. The V gene's germline CDR1 is SGHDN and CDR2 FVKESK. This CDR3 reads CASSPLAGGPAYEQYF. The CDR3 nucleotides are TGTGCCAGCAGCCCACTAGCGGGGGGGCCGGCATACGAGCAGTACTTC.

This clonotype was recorded many times. The V call is TRBV4-3, the J call TRBJ2-1; TRBD2 matches 16 bases. The CDR3 extends over 15 amino acids. V lost 0 bases, J lost 15 bases, and 5 bases stayed unmatched. Per germline, CDR1 LGHNA and CDR2 YSLEER. The CDR3 DNA sequence: TGCGCCAGCAGCCAAGAGGAGGGACTAGCGGGGGGGTTGTTCTTC. It codes for CASSQEEGLAGGLFF.

The table lists this clonotype with a few counts. This chain uses TRBV6-4 with TRBJ2-1; 7 bases line up with TRBD1. Germline V gives CDR1 MRHNA, CDR2 SNTAGT. This CDR3 is built from 16 residues. The junction had 6 bases not matched to a gene; V was cut back by 0 bases and J by 4 bases. This CDR3 reads CASSDSLTGVYNEQFF. In nucleotides, the CDR3 is TGTGCCAGCAGTGACTCGCTCACAGGGGTATACAATGAGCAGTTCTTC.

This chain's CDR3 is CATSRVIALGETQYF. The CDR3 bases are TGTGCCACCAGCAGAGTAATTGCCCTCGGAGAGACCCAGTACTTC. The chain has TRBV15 and TRBJ2-5; no definite D call. This CDR3 has 15 residues. With 1 base removed from V and 4 bases from J, the gap between germline ends came to 13 bases. From germline, CDR1 is LNHNV and CDR2 YYDKDF (reference sequence).

This clonotype was detected a few times. The gene calls are TRBV30 and TRBJ2-7; 9 nucleotides match TRBD1. Trimming at V came to 2 bases and at J to 1 base, leaving 6 bases not matched to a gene. This CDR3 is 15 amino acids long. Germline CDR1 reads GTSNPN; CDR2 reads SVGIG (reference sequence). CDR3 DNA sequence: TGTGCCTGGAGTCGGGGACAGGGAGTTTCCTACGAGCAGTACTTC. Translated, it gives CAWSRGQGVSYEQYF.

This clonotype was seen repeatedly, ten times or more. The chain combines TRBV20-1 with TRBJ2-1; D gene uncertain. Germline assignment: CDR1 DFQATT and CDR2 SNEGSKA (reference sequence). V shed 2 bases and J shed 8 bases, with 22 bases lying between them. The CDR3 is 16 residues long. The CDR3 nucleotides read TGCAGTGCTAGAACTGAAGGCGGCCTGAGAAGCGATGAGCAGTTCTTC. Protein product: CSARTEGGLRSDEQFF.

The genes are TRBV6-6 and TRBJ1-5, with a possible D match to TRBD1 (6 bases). The germline CDR1 and CDR2 sequences are MNHNY and SVGAGI (reference sequence). The CDR3 length is 17 residues. Trimming shortened V by 4 bases and J by 0 bases, and 16 bases separated the two germline ends. CDR3 amino acids: CASSFPATGNSNQPQHF. CDR3 bases: TGTGCCAGCAGTTTCCCCGCGACAGGAAATAGCAATCAGCCCCAGCATTTT.